This TCR beta chain was found in a study of blood T cells in healthy people across ages. The CDR3 is 15 residues long. Trimming removed 5 bases from V and 4 bases from J, with 17 bases in between. The sample, around 10 milliliters of peripheral blood, was drawn from each donor. Per sample, extraction of total RNA gave at least 6 micrograms in every case. With respect to this clonotype: Antigen unknown.

Study conclusions and caveats: Diversity figures based on one million T cells were deemed too low.

The use of a sample-barcoded 5' primer and a J-beta primer mix characterized a second PCR of 7 to 11 cycles. No fewer than 3 million CDR3-containing paired-end reads came from each sample. TCRdb fed the 5' RACE reads into MiXCR, producing one record per CDR3 protein. This sample carries about 800,000 distinct CDR3 sequences, roughly 64% of them seen once, and the ten largest clones take 22%. Sequencing used blood. This TCR came from a man aged 25 to 45 in good health. V gene TRBV12-3 or TRBV12-4 combines with J gene TRBJ1-2; the D is unclear. The CDR3 coding sequence is TGTGCCAGCAGTGGTTGGGCAGGTTTCCGCTATGGCTACACCTTC. As protein: CASSGWAGFRYGYTF.